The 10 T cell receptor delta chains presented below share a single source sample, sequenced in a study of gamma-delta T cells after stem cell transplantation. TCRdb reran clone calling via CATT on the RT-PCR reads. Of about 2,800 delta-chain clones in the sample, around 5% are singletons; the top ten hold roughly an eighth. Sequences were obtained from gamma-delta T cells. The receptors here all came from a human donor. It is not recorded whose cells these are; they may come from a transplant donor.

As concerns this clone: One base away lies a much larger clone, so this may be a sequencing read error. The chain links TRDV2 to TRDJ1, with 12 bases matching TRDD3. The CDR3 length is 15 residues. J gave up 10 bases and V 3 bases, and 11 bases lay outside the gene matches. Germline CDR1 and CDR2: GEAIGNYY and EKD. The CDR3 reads CACDPLLGDTKALIF. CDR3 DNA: TGTGCCTGTGACCCACTACTGGGGGATACAAAGGCACTCATCTTT.

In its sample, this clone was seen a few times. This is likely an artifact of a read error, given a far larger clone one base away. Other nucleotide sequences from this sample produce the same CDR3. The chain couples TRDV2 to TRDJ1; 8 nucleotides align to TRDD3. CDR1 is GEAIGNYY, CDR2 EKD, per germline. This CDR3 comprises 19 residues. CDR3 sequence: CACDTVFTGGLRGTDKLIF. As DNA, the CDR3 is TGTGCCTGTGACACAGTGTTTACTGGGGGCCTCCGGGGCACCGATAAACTCATCTTC.

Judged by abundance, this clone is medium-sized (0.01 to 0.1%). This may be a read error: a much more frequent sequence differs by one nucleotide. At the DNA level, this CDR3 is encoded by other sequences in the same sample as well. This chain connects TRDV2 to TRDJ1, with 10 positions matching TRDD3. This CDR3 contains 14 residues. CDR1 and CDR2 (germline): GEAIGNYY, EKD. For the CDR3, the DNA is TGCGCCTGTGACATACTGGGGGATCACGATAAACTCATCTTT. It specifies CACDILGDHDKLIF.

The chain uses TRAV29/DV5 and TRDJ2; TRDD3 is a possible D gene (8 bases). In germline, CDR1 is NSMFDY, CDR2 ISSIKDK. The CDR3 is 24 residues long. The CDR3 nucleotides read TGTTCCGCAATCGCATACTTTCCTACGAAGAGTACTTGGGGATACTCCGCTTTGACAGCACAACTCTTCTTT. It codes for CSAIAYFPTKSTWGYSALTAQLFF.

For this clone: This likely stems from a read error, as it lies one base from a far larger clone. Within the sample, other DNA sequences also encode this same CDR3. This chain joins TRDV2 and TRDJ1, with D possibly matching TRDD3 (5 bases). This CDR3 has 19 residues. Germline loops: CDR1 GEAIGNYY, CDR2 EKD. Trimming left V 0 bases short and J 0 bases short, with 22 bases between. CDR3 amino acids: CACDTVGTRTVQNTDKLIF. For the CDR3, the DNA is TGTGCCTGTGACACCGTGGGGACAAGGACGGTCCAAAACACCGATAAACTCATCTTT.

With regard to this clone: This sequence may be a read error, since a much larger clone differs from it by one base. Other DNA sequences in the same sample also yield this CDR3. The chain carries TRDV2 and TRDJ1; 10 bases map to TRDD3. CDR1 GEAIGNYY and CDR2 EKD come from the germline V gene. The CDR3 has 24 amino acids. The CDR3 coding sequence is TGCGCCTGTGACACCGAAACTGGGGGATGCGCTTCAGTTTTCAAACTACCGTACACCGATAAACTCATCTTT. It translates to CACDTETGGCASVFKLPYTDKLIF.

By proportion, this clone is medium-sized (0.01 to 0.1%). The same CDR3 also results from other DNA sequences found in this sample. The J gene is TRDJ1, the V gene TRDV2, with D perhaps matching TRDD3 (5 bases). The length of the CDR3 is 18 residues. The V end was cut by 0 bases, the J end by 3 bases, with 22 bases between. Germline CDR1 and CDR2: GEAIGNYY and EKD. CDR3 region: CACDTVQTGGRSADKLIF. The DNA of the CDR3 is TGTGCCTGTGACACCGTACAGACGGGGGGTAGGTCCGCCGATAAACTCATCTTT.

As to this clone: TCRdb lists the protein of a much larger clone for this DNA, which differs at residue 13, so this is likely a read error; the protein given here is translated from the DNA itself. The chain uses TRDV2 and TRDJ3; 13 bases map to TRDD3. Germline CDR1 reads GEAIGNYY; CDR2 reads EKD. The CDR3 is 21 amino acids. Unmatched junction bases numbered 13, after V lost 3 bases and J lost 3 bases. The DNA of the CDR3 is TGTGCCTGTGACGCCACGAGTACTGGGGGATACGTAGTCTGGGACACCCGACAGATGTTTTTC. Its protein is CACDATSTGGYVVWDTRQMFF.

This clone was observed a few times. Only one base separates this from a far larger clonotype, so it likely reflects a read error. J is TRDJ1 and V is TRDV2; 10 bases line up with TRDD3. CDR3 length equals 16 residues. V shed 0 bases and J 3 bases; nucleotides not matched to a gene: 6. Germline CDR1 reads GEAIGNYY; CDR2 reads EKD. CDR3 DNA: TGTGCCTGTGACACCGTTGGGGGATACACTTCCGATAAACTCATCTTT. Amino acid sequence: CACDTVGGYTSDKLIF.

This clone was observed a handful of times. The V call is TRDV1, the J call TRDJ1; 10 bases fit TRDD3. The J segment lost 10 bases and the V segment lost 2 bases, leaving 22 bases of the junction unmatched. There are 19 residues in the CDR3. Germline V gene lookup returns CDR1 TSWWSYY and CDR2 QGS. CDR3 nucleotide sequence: TGTGCTCTTGGGGAAAGGCGTCTACTGGGGGATGTGTGGAGGTGGGGACTCATCTTT. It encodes CALGERRLLGDVWRWGLIF.